What follows is one TCR beta chain and its context. Its specificity is not known. This sample was taken from a study of beta chain features in type 1 diabetes. Overall study: The patients were much like the healthy donors in age, gender and cell yields. The number of sorted cells examined across all samples was approximately 110,000,000.

Per germline, CDR1 SQVTM and CDR2 ANQGSEA. This CDR3 has 14 residues. V was pared by 4 bases and J by 5 bases, with 9 bases of the junction left unmatched. Findings and limits, study-wide: Significant though moderate, a shortening of TCRB CDR3s appeared in all four CD4+ subsets of Type 1 diabetes patients.

Investigators reverse transcribed all isolated RNA, so they sequenced expressed TCRB transcripts. Generated by immunoSEQ multiplex PCR, the TCRdb table keeps only in-frame clones and is missing some. The table includes 280,000 or so clones, approximately 15% detected once. Sequencing was carried out using naive CD4+ T cells from blood. V gene TRBV29-1 combines with J gene TRBJ2-7, with 9 bases aligning to TRBD1. The clonotype originates from a man younger than 30 with type 1 diabetes. This CDR3 reads CSVGGGQGGDEQYF. CDR3 coding DNA: TGCAGCGTTGGCGGGGGACAGGGAGGCGACGAGCAGTACTTC.